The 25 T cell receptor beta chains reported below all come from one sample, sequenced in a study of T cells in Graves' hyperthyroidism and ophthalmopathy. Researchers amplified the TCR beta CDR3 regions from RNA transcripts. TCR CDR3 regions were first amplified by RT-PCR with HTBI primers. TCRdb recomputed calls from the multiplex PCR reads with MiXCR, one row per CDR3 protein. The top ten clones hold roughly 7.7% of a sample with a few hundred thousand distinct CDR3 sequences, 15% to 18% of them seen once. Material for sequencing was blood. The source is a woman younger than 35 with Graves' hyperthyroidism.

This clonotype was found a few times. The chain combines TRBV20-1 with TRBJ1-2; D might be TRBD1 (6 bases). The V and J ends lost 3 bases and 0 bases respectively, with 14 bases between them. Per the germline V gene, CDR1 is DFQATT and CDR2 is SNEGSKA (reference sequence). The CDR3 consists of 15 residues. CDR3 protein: CSASPAGQTNYGYTF. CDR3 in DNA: TGCAGTGCTAGTCCCGCGGGACAAACTAACTATGGCTACACCTTC.

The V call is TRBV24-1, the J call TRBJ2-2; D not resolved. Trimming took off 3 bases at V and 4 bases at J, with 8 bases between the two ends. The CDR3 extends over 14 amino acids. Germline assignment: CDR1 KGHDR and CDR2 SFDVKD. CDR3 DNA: TGTGCCACCAGTGATGCTAGGACCACCGGGGAGCTGTTTTTT. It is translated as CATSDARTTGELFF.

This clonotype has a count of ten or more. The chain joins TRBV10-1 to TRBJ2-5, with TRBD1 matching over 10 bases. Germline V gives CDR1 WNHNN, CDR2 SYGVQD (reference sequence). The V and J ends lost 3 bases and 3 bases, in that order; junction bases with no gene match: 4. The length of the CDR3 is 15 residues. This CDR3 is CASSDAGQGEETQYF. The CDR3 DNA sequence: TGCGCCAGCAGTGACGCCGGACAGGGGGAAGAGACCCAGTACTTC.

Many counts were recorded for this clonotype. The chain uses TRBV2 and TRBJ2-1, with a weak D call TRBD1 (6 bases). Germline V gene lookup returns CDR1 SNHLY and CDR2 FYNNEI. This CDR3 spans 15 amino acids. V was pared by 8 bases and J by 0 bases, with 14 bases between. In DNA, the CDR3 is TGTGCCAGCTTGACAGGCGAAAGCTCCTACAATGAGCAGTTCTTC. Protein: CASLTGESSYNEQFF.

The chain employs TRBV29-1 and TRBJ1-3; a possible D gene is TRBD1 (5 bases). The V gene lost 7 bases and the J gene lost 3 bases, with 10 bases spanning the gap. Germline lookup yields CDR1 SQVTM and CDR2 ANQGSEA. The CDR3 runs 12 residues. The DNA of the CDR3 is TGCAGCGCGGGGGAGGTTGGAAACACCATATATTTT. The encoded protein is CSAGEVGNTIYF. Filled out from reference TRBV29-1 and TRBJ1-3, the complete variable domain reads SAVISQKPSRDICQRGTSLTIQCQVDSQVTMMFWYRQQPGQSLTLIATANQGSEATYESGFVIDKFPISRPNLTFSTLTVSNMSPEDSSIYLCSAGEVGNTIYFGEGSWLTVV.

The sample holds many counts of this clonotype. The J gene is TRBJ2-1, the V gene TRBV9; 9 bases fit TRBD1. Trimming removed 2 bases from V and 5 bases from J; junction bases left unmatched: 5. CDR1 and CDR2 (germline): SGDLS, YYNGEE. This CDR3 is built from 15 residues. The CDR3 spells CASSVGQGWDNEQFF. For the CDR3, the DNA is TGTGCCAGCAGCGTTGGACAGGGGTGGGACAATGAGCAGTTCTTC.

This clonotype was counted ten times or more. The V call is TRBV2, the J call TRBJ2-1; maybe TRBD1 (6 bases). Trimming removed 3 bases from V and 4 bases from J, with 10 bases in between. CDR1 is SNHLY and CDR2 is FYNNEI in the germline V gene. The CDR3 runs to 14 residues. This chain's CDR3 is CASSDQGTYNEQFF. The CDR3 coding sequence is TGTGCCAGCAGTGATCAGGGGACGTACAATGAGCAGTTCTTC.

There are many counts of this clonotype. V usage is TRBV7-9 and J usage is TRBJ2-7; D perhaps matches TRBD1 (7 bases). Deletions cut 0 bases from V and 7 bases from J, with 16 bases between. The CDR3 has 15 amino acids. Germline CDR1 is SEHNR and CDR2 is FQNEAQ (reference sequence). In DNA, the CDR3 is TGTGCCAGCAGCTTAGCGCGGGACAGAGGGCATGAGCAGTACTTC. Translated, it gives CASSLARDRGHEQYF.

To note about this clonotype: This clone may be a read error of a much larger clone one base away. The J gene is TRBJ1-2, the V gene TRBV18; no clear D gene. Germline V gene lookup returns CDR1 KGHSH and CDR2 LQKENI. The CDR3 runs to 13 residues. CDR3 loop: CASTPTELYGYAF. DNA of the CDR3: TGTGCCAGCACGCCGACGGAACTCTATGGCTACGCCTTC.

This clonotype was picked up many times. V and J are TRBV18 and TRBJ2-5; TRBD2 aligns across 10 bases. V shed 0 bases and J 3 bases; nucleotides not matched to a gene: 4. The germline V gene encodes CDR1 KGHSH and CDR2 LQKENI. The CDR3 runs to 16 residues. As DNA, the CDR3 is TGTGCCAGCTCACCACCGAATACTAGCGGGAAAGAGACCCAGTACTTC. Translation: CASSPPNTSGKETQYF.

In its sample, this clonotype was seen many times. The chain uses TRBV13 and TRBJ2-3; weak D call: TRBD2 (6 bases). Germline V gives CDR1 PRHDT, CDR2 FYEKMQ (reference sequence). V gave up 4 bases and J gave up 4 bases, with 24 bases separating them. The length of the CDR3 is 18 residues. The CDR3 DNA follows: TGTGCCAGCAGCTCCGGGGGTTGGCGGGAACGCCAGGCAGATACGCAGTATTTT. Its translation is CASSSGGWRERQADTQYF.

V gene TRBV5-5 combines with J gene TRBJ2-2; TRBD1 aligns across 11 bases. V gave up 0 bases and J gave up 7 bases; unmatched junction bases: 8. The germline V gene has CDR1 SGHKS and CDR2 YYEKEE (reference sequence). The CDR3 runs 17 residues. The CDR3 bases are TGTGCCAGCAGCTTGGCGCAGGACAGGGGGCAAGGCGGGGAGCTGTTTTTT. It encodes CASSLAQDRGQGGELFF. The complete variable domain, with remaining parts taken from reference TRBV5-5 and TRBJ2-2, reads DAGVTQSPTHLIKTRGQQVTLRCSPISGHKSVSWYQQVLGQGPQFIFQYYEKEERGRGNFPDRFSARQFPNYSSELNVNALLLGDSALYLCASSLAQDRGQGGELFFGEGSRLTVL.

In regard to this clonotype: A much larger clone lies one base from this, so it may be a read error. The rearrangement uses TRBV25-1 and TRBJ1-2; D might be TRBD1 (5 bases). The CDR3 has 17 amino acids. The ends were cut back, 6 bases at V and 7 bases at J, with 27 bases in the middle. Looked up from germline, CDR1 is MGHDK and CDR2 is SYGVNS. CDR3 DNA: TGTGCCAGCAGCCACCTTTCCCGGGACCTTAGATTAGGTGGCTACACCTTC. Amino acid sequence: CASSHLSRDLRLGGYTF.

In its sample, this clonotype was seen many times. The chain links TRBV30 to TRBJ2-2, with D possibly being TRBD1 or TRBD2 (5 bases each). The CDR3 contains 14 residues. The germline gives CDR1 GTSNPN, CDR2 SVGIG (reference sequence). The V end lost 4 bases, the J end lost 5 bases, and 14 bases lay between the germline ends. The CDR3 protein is CAWKGQGPTGELFF. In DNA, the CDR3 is TGTGCCTGGAAGGGGCAGGGACCTACCGGGGAGCTGTTTTTT.

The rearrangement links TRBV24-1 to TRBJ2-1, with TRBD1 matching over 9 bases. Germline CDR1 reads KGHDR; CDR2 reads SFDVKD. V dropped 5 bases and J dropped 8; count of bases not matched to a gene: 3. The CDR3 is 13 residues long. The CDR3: CATSGDRDDEQFF. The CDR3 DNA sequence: TGTGCCACCAGTGGGGACAGGGACGATGAGCAGTTCTTC.

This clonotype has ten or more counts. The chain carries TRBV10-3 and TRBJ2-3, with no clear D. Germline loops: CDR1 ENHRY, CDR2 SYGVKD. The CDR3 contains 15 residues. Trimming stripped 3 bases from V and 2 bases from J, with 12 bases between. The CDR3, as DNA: TGTGCCATCAGTGAACGGCCGGTGGCCACAGATACGCAGTATTTT. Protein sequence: CAISERPVATDTQYF.

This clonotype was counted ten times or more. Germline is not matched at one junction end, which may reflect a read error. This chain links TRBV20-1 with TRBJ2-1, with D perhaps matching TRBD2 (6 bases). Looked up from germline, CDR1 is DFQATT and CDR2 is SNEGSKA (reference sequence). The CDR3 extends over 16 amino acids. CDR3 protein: CSSSRFREPSYNEQFF. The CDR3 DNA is TGCAGTTCTAGCCGATTTCGGGAGCCCTCCTACAATGAGCAGTTCTTC.

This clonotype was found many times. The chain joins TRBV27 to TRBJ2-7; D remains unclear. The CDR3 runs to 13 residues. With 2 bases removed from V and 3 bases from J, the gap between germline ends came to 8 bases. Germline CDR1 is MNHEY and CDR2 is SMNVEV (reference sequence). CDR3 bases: TGTGCCAGCAGTTTAGCGGACGGCTACGAGCAGTACTTC. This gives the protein CASSLADGYEQYF.

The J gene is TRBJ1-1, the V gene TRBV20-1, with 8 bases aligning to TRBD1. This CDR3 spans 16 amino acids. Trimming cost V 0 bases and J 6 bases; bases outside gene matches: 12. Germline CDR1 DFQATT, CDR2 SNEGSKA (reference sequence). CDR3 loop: CSARDRRTGSTSEAFF. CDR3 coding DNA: TGCAGTGCTAGAGATCGACGGACAGGGTCGACGTCTGAAGCTTTCTTT.

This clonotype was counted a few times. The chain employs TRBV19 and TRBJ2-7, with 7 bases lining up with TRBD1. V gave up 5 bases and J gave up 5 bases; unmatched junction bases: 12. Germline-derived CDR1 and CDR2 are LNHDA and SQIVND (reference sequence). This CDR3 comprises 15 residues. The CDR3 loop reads CASSVIQGSVHEQYF. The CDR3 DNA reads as TGTGCCAGTAGTGTAATACAGGGGTCGGTCCACGAGCAGTACTTC.

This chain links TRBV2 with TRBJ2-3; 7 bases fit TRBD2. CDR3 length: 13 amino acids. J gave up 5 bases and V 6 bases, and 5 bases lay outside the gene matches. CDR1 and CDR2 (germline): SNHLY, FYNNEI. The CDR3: CASRGGGVDTQYF. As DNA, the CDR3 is TGTGCCAGCAGGGGGGGAGGGGTAGATACGCAGTATTTT.

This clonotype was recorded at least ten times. The CDR3 coding sequence is TGTGCCAGCAGCTCGGGACAGACCAGCACAGATACGCAGTATTTT. Protein sequence: CASSSGQTSTDTQYF. The rearrangement joins TRBV7-9 to TRBJ2-3; TRBD1 matches at 7 bases. From germline, CDR1 is SEHNR and CDR2 FQNEAQ (reference sequence). The V segment lost 4 bases and the J segment 0 bases; nucleotides outside the gene matches: 4. This CDR3 comprises 15 residues.

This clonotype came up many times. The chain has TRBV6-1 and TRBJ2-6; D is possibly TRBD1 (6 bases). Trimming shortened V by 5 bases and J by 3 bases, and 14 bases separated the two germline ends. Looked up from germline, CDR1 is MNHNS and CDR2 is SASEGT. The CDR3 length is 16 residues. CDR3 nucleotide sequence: TGTGCCAGCAGTCCCGGAGACAGGTTTGGGGCCAACGTCCTGACTTTC. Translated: CASSPGDRFGANVLTF.

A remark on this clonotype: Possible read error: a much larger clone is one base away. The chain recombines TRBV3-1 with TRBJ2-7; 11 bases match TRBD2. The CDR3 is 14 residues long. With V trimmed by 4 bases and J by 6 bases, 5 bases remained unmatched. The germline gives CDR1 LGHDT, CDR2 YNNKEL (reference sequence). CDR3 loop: CASSRTTSGVEQYF. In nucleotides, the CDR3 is TGTGCCAGCAGCCGAACGACTAGCGGGGTCGAGCAGTACTTC.

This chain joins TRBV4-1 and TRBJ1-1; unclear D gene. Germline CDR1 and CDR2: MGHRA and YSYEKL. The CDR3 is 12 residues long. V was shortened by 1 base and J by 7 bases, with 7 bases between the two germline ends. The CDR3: CASSQGSDEAFF. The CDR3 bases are TGCGCCAGCAGCCAAGGTAGTGATGAAGCTTTCTTT.